A selection of T cell receptor beta chains follows, all from one sample in a study of PD-1 blockade in classical Hodgkin lymphoma. The protocol was immunoSEQ multiplex PCR, while the TCRdb copy is restricted to in-frame clones and leaves out a portion. The sample lists around 25,000 clones, about 72% occurring once. The specimen comprised peripheral blood mononuclear cells (PBMCs), sampled before the fourth cycle of nivolumab. The receptors stem from a human donor with classical Hodgkin lymphoma. The CDR3 runs from the conserved cysteine through the conserved F or W. The D gene is left open where the match is weak. The size of a clone is reported for some rows only, either as once, few or many, or as a class for expanded clones.

j_gene	v_gene	d_gene	abundance	CDR3aa	CDR3nt
TRBJ2-3	TRBV2	.	.	CASSFLSGVGTDTQYF	TGTGCCAGCAGTTTTCTTTCAGGGGTGGGGACAGATACGCAGTATTTT
TRBJ1-2	TRBV4-3	.	.	CASSPDWFLGGSNYGYTF	TGCGCCAGCAGCCCCGACTGGTTCTTGGGGGGTTCTAACTATGGCTACACCTTC
TRBJ2-3	TRBV6-5	.	.	CASSYSVTISTDTQYF	TGTGCCAGCAGTTACTCGGTAACGATTAGCACAGATACGCAGTATTTT
TRBJ2-7	TRBV7-9	.	.	CASKQDSTYEQYF	TGTGCCAGCAAACAAGACAGCACCTACGAGCAGTACTTC
TRBJ2-5	TRBV7-8	.	.	CASSSELKETQYF	TGTGCCAGCAGTTCTGAGTTGAAAGAGACCCAGTACTTC
TRBJ2-7	TRBV27	.	.	CASSLDGYEQYF	TGTGCCAGCAGTTTAGATGGCTACGAGCAGTACTTC
TRBJ1-2	TRBV5-1	.	.	CASSLQTDYGYTF	TGCGCCAGCAGCTTACAAACCGACTATGGCTACACCTTC
TRBJ1-1	TRBV10-3	.	large	CAISEKTEAFF	TGTGCCATCAGTGAGAAGACTGAAGCTTTCTTT
TRBJ2-7	TRBV11-2	.	few	CASSLGTVYEQYF	TGTGCCAGCAGCTTAGGGACAGTCTACGAGCAGTACTTC
TRBJ2-1	TRBV18	.	few	CASSPREGGEQFF	TGTGCCAGCTCACCGAGAGAGGGCGGTGAGCAGTTCTTC
TRBJ2-7	TRBV6-5	.	.	CASRRATGFGYEQYF	TGTGCCAGCAGGCGAGCAACAGGGTTTGGCTACGAGCAGTACTTC
TRBJ2-7	TRBV28	TRBD2	few	CASSPGTSGLLRAQYF	TGTGCCAGCAGTCCTGGGACTAGCGGCCTCCTACGAGCGCAGTACTTC
TRBJ2-7	TRBV9	TRBD2	once	CASSPSGGASYEQYF	TGTGCCAGCAGCCCTAGCGGGGGGGCATCCTACGAGCAGTACTTC
TRBJ1-5	TRBV30	.	.	CAWSVKGHQPQHF	TGTGCCTGGAGTGTGAAGGGCCATCAGCCCCAGCATTTT
TRBJ2-5	TRBV28	TRBD2	.	CASSERGGQETQYF	TGTGCCAGCAGTGAACGGGGGGGCCAAGAGACCCAGTACTTC
TRBJ1-5	TRBV6-1	.	.	CASRQVNNQPQHF	TGTGCCAGCAGACAGGTGAACAATCAGCCCCAGCATTTT
TRBJ2-5	TRBV6-5	.	once	CASSPGNFYGETQYF	TGTGCCAGCAGCCCCGGGAACTTTTATGGGGAGACCCAGTACTTC
TRBJ2-1	TRBV27	TRBD1	once	CASSLSRQGAINEQFF	TGTGCCAGCAGTTTATCGAGGCAGGGGGCAATAAATGAGCAGTTCTTC
TRBJ1-2	TRBV4-1	.	once	CASSQATGYGYTF	TGCGCCAGCAGCCAAGCCACAGGCTATGGCTACACCTTC
TRBJ2-2	TRBV11-1	.	.	CASSLGTTGELFF	TGTGCCAGCAGCTTAGGGACTACCGGGGAGCTGTTTTTT
TRBJ2-4	TRBV30	.	.	CAWSVGSGKNIQYF	TGTGCCTGGAGTGTTGGGTCAGGGAAAAACATTCAGTACTTC
TRBJ2-7	TRBV7-9	.	.	CASSSEGGWSGSYEQYF	TGTGCCAGCAGCTCCGAGGGCGGGTGGTCGGGCTCCTACGAGCAGTACTTC
TRBJ2-1	TRBV4-1	TRBD2	.	CASTLAASGGNEQFF	TGCGCCAGCACCCTCGCGGCTAGCGGGGGTAATGAGCAGTTCTTC
TRBJ1-3	TRBV27	.	.	CASSIREGNTIYF	TGTGCCAGCAGTATCCGGGAGGGAAACACCATATATTTT
TRBJ2-5	TRBV27	TRBD2	.	CASRPTSLATQYF	TGTGCCAGCAGACCGACTAGCCTGGCGACCCAGTACTTC
TRBJ1-1	TRBV4-1	TRBD1	.	CASSQRQGNTEAFF	TGCGCCAGCAGCCAAAGACAGGGTAACACTGAAGCTTTCTTT
TRBJ2-1	TRBV18	.	.	CASSPSAGETGNEQFF	TGTGCCAGCTCACCCTCAGCAGGGGAGACTGGGAATGAGCAGTTCTTC
TRBJ2-1	TRBV9	.	.	CASSGVQGNEQFF	TGTGCCAGCAGCGGAGTACAGGGCAATGAGCAGTTCTTC
TRBJ1-4	TRBV19	TRBD1	.	CATKDRGPTNEKLFF	TGTGCCACTAAGGACAGGGGGCCGACTAATGAAAAACTGTTTTTT
TRBJ1-2	TRBV27	TRBD1	few	CASSLGTGFYGYTF	TGTGCCAGCAGTCTAGGGACAGGGTTCTATGGCTACACCTTC
TRBJ2-7	TRBV5-4	.	.	CASSLRQGGEQYF	TGTGCCAGCAGCTTGCGGCAGGGCGGCGAGCAGTACTTC
TRBJ1-3	TRBV4-1	.	.	CASSQDRGTSFSGNTIYF	TGCGCCAGCAGCCAAGATCGGGGGACTTCCTTCTCTGGAAACACCATATATTTT
TRBJ2-3	TRBV7-9	TRBD2	medium-sized	CASSSPGGLRKERDDTQYF	TGTGCCAGCAGCTCACCGGGGGGACTACGAAAGGAGCGAGATGATACGCAGTATTTT
TRBJ2-5	TRBV10-3	.	.	CAISDFGGGRGETQYF	TGTGCCATCAGTGACTTTGGTGGGGGTAGGGGAGAGACCCAGTACTTC
TRBJ1-2	TRBV10-3	TRBD1	.	CAISGTQGAGGYTF	TGTGCCATCAGTGGAACACAGGGGGCAGGGGGCTACACCTTC
TRBJ1-1	TRBV5-1	.	.	CASSSMTGLNTEAFF	TGCGCCAGCAGCTCCATGACAGGCCTGAACACTGAAGCTTTCTTT
TRBJ1-2	TRBV28	.	.	CASTREGYGYTF	TGTGCCAGCACCCGCGAGGGGTATGGCTACACCTTC
TRBJ2-5	TRBV11-2	TRBD2	few	CASSFRGGETQYF	TGTGCCAGCAGCTTTCGGGGGGGAGAGACCCAGTACTTC
TRBJ1-2	TRBV28	TRBD1	.	CASSSPTGTGPPGYTF	TGTGCCAGCAGTTCCCCAACCGGGACAGGGCCCCCTGGCTACACCTTC
TRBJ2-5	TRBV5-8	TRBD1	.	CASSIRTGQQETQYF	TGTGCCAGCAGCATCCGGACAGGCCAACAAGAGACCCAGTACTTC